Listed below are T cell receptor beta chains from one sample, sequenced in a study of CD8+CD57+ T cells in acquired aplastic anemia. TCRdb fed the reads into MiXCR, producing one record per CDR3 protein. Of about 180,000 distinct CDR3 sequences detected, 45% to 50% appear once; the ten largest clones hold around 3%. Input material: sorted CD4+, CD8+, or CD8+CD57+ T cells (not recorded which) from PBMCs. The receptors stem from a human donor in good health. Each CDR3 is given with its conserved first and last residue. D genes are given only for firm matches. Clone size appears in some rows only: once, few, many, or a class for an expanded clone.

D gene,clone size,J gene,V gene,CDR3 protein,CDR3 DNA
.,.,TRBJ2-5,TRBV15,CATSTPRGTDETQYF,TGTGCCACCAGCACTCCTAGAGGGACGGATGAGACCCAGTACTTC
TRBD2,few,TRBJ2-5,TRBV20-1,CSARAPGLARETQYF,TGCAGTGCTAGAGCTCCCGGACTAGCGAGGGAGACCCAGTACTTC
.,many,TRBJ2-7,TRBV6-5,CASSYFRGSYEQYF,TGTGCCAGCAGTTACTTCAGGGGCTCCTACGAGCAGTACTTC
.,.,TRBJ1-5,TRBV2,CAISESGGRQPQHF,TGTGCCATCAGTGAGTCCGGTGGCCGACAGCCCCAGCATTTT
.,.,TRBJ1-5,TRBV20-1,CSAAGSSSDSNQPQHF,TGCAGTGCGGCGGGGTCCTCCTCGGATAGCAATCAGCCCCAGCATTTT
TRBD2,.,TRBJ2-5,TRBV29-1,CSVGASGGLGETQYF,TGCAGCGTCGGGGCTAGCGGGGGTTTAGGAGAGACCCAGTACTTC
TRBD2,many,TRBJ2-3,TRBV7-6,CASSLLAGVFTDTQYF,TGTGCCAGCAGCTTATTAGCGGGAGTCTTCACAGATACGCAGTATTTT
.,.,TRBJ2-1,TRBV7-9,CASSFRPVEQFF,TGTGCCAGCAGCTTTCGCCCCGTGGAGCAGTTCTTC
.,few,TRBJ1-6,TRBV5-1,CASGEVRSGNSPLHF,TGCGCCAGCGGCGAGGTGCGCTCGGGAAATTCACCCCTCCACTTT
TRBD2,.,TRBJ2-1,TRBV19,CASSTFAGLAANEQFF,TGTGCCAGTAGTACGTTCGCGGGACTAGCGGCCAATGAGCAGTTCTTC
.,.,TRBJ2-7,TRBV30,CAWSVGPAGSYEQYF,TGTGCCTGGAGTGTGGGGCCGGCGGGCTCCTACGAGCAGTACTTC
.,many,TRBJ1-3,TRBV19,CASSPGQHTIYF,TGTGCCAGTAGTCCCGGACAGCACACCATATATTTT
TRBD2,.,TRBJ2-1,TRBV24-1,CATSASGGFGEQFF,TGTGCCACCAGTGCTAGCGGGGGGTTCGGTGAGCAGTTCTTC
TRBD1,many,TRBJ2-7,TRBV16,CASSQPDRGQGEQYF,TGTGCCAGCAGCCAACCCGACAGGGGGCAAGGCGAGCAGTACTTC
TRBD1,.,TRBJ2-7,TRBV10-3,CAISGRTGTYEQYF,TGTGCCATCAGTGGGAGGACAGGGACCTACGAGCAGTACTTC
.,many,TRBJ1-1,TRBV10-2,CASSEVGGRAYMNTEAFF,TGCGCCAGCAGTGAGGTGGGAGGCAGGGCATACATGAACACTGAAGCTTTCTTT
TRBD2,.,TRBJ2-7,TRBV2,CASSVGTSGRLEQYF,TGTGCCAGCAGTGTTGGGACTAGCGGGAGGCTGGAGCAGTACTTC
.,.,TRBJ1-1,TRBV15,CATSEVRTGRRGRGTEAFF,TGTGCCACCAGCGAAGTGCGAACAGGACGAAGGGGAAGGGGGACTGAAGCTTTCTTT
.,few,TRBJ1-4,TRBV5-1,CASSPGGEGEKLFF,TGCGCCAGCAGCCCCGGGGGCGAGGGAGAAAAACTGTTTTTT
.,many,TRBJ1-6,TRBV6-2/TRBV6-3,CASSPPWEASPLHF,TGTGCCAGCAGCCCCCCCTGGGAGGCTTCACCCCTCCACTTT
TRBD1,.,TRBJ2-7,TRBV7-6,CASMGTASYEQYF,TGTGCCAGCATGGGGACAGCGTCCTACGAGCAGTACTTC
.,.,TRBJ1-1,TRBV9,CASSVVTGTEAFF,TGTGCCAGCAGCGTAGTAACAGGAACTGAAGCTTTCTTT
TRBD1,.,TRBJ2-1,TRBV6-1,CASRWDRYNEQFF,TGTGCCAGCAGATGGGACAGATACAATGAGCAGTTCTTC
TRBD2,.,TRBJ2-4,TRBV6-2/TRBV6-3,CASRGLAGLKNIQYF,TGTGCCAGCAGGGGACTAGCGGGGCTGAAAAACATTCAGTACTTC
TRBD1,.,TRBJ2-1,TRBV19,CASTALGQGVFEQFF,TGTGCCAGTACCGCTCTCGGACAGGGGGTTTTTGAGCAGTTCTTC
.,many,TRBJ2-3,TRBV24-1,CATSDIGRGIDTQYF,TGTGCCACCAGTGATATAGGACGGGGTATAGATACGCAGTATTTT
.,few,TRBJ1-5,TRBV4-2,CASSQGRQYNQPQHF,TGTGCCAGCAGCCAAGGGAGGCAGTACAATCAGCCCCAGCATTTT
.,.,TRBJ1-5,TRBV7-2,CASSSTGQHF,TGTGCCAGCAGCTCCACGGGACAGCATTTT